In its sample, the clone carrying this TCR beta chain was seen once. Its antigen remains unknown. The CDR3 covers 10 residues. The V end was cut by 6 bases, the J end by 12 bases, with 15 bases between. Germline loops: CDR1 DFQATT, CDR2 SNEGSKA (reference sequence). The record originates from a study of shared clonotypes between healthy human individuals. General observations from the study: Sequencing depth was predicted to influence how clonotypes are shared among donors.

HIV-negative, healthy adults without recent acute infections or vaccinations were the donors. Into CD45RA+ naive and CD45RA-negative memory subsets, the CD4+ cells were split. Generated by immunoSEQ multiplex PCR, the TCRdb table keeps only in-frame clones and is missing some. The repertoire holds around 1.4 million clones, roughly 98.5% seen once, with approximately 0.4% in the top ten. The V gene is TRBV20-1, the J gene TRBJ2-7, with D tentatively TRBD2 (5 bases). The sequenced material came from naive CD4+ T cells sorted from blood. Subset noted: CD45RA+ positively selected. The sequence came from a man aged 25-40 years in good health. The CDR3 coding sequence is TGCAGTGCAGTAGGACTCCTAACGTACTTC. Translated: CSAVGLLTYF.